Presented here are 15 T cell receptor delta chains from one specimen sequenced in a study of Vδ1+ human thymocytes. Their target antigens are unknown. Study observations and caveats: Thymic TRG and TRD repertoires appeared highly polyclonal, with Gaussian CDR3 length distributions.

Sequences come from RNA converted to cDNA by reverse transcription. Multiplex PCR used pooled V-gene forward primers and a constant-region reverse primer to amplify CDR3s. TCRdb re-called clones from the multiplex PCR reads using CATT. The sample has about 75,000 delta-chain clones; approximately 34% are singletons. The sample was Vdelta1+ gamma-delta thymocytes from the thymus. Subset meaning: FACS-sorted CD3+ TCRalphabeta- TCRVdelta1+ TCRVdelta2- thymocytes. All receptors derive from a boy in the first two years of life who had congenital heart surgery.

The chain has TRDV1 and TRDJ1; possibly TRDD3 for D (6 bases). Trimming took off 2 bases at V and 0 bases at J, with 25 bases between the two ends. Germline V CDR1 and CDR2: TSWWSYY, QGS. CDR3 length: 20 residues. This CDR3 is CALGESSSGLGRSYTDKLIF. In nucleotides, the CDR3 is TGTGCTCTTGGGGAAAGCTCCTCGGGACTGGGACGTTCGTACACCGATAAACTCATCTTT.

This clone came up a few times. The sample has other DNA sequences that encode this CDR3 too. This chain uses TRDV1 with TRDJ1, with D maybe TRDD3 (6 bases). Trimming took off 1 base at V and 2 bases at J, with 20 bases between the two ends. Germline V gene sequence: CDR1 TSWWSYY, CDR2 QGS. The CDR3 is 18 amino acids. CDR3 region: CALGEQQGICRRTDKLIF. As DNA, the CDR3 is TGTGCTCTTGGGGAACAGCAGGGGATCTGCAGGCGTACCGATAAACTCATCTTT.

The chain combines TRDV1 with TRDJ1, with D perhaps matching TRDD3 (6 bases). Between the trimmed V and J ends, which lost 8 bases and 5 bases, there was a span of 42 bases. This CDR3 is built from 22 residues. The germline V gene has CDR1 TSWWSYY and CDR2 QGS. The CDR3 loop reads CALTRSLHNNYGINGGPDKLIF. CDR3 in DNA: TGTGCTCTTACCCGCTCACTCCACAATAACTACGGGATTAATGGGGGCCCGGATAAACTCATCTTT.

Note on this clone: A read error is possible here, since a much larger clone lies one base away. The chain employs TRDV2 and TRDJ1, with a tentative D call TRDD3 (6 bases). The germline V gene has CDR1 GEAIGNYY and CDR2 EKD. The CDR3 extends over 18 amino acids. V was pared by 6 bases and J by 0 bases, with 25 bases between. The CDR3 DNA sequence: TGTGCCTGTAAGTCCTGGGGAAAAGGAGGGGAGTACACCGATAAACTCATCTTT. Translating gives CACKSWGKGGEYTDKLIF.

The J gene is TRDJ1, the V gene TRDV1; 9 bases are shared with TRDD3. The CDR3 has 17 residues. The germline V gene has CDR1 TSWWSYY and CDR2 QGS. The trim removed 3 bases at V and 2 bases at J, leaving 10 bases unmatched. The CDR3 here is CALGDPVTGGLTDKLIF. The CDR3 DNA follows: TGTGCTCTTGGGGATCCCGTCACTGGGGGACTTACCGATAAACTCATCTTT.

This clone has only a few counts. The gene calls are TRDV1 and TRDJ1; D could derive from TRDD2 or TRDD3 (9 bases each). V was trimmed by 2 bases and J by 3 bases, leaving 34 bases between them. CDR1 and CDR2 from the germline V gene are TSWWSYY and QGS. The CDR3 is 22 amino acids. The CDR3 is CALGENPPSYSYWGNSADKLIF. The CDR3 nucleotides are TGTGCTCTTGGGGAAAACCCTCCTTCCTACAGCTACTGGGGGAATTCCGCCGATAAACTCATCTTT.

The chain employs TRDV1 and TRDJ1, with D unresolved. Germline V gene lookup returns CDR1 TSWWSYY and CDR2 QGS. Trimming took off 3 bases at V and 0 bases at J, with 20 bases between the two ends. CDR3 length: 18 amino acids. Here the CDR3 DNA reads TGTGCTCTTGGGGATAGGGTACTCGAGAGGTTCTACACCGATAAACTCATCTTT. As protein: CALGDRVLERFYTDKLIF.

For this clone: In the same sample, other DNA sequences code for this CDR3. The chain is built from TRDV1 and TRDJ1, with 11 bases lining up with TRDD3. Trimming at V came to 4 bases and at J to 3 bases, leaving 19 bases not matched to a gene. Germline assignment: CDR1 TSWWSYY and CDR2 QGS. The CDR3 consists of 20 residues. CDR3 protein: CALGVIFPVLGDRASDKLIF. CDR3 DNA sequence: TGTGCTCTTGGGGTAATATTCCCGGTACTGGGGGATAGGGCCTCCGATAAACTCATCTTT.

This chain links TRDV1 with TRDJ1, with no clear D. Germline values: CDR1 TSWWSYY, CDR2 QGS. The V and J ends lost 6 bases and 0 bases respectively, with 14 bases between them. The CDR3 is 15 amino acids. CDR3 amino acids: CALGDEGRYTDKLIF. Written as DNA, the CDR3 is TGTGCTCTTGGCGACGAGGGCCGGTACACCGATAAACTCATCTTT.

A note on this clone: The sample holds other DNA sequences that translate to the same CDR3. The chain combines TRDV1 with TRDJ1, with 7 bases identical to TRDD3. In germline, CDR1 is TSWWSYY, CDR2 QGS. This CDR3 region has 18 residues. V shed 2 bases and J 3 bases; nucleotides not matched to a gene: 15. The CDR3 is CALGEFRGKVGDPDKLIF. CDR3 nucleotides: TGTGCTCTTGGGGAATTTCGGGGTAAGGTGGGGGACCCCGATAAACTCATCTTT.

V and J are TRDV1 and TRDJ1; D might be TRDD3 (6 bases). Trimming pared 3 bases from V and 5 bases from J, leaving 7 bases between. The CDR3 runs 12 residues. Germline V gene lookup returns CDR1 TSWWSYY and CDR2 QGS. CDR3 sequence reads: CALGDLGDKLIF. As DNA, the CDR3 is TGTGCTCTTGGGGACCTGGGGGATAAACTCATCTTT.

This chain links TRDV1 with TRDJ1, with 10 nucleotides matching TRDD3. This CDR3 is 16 amino acids long. CDR1 TSWWSYY and CDR2 QGS come from the germline V gene. The V and J ends lost 3 bases and 7 bases, in that order; junction bases with no gene match: 11. CDR3 in amino acids: CALGDQRGIRLVKLIF. The CDR3 nucleotides are TGTGCTCTTGGGGATCAACGGGGGATACGCTTGGTTAAACTCATCTTT.

This clone was detected a few times. J is TRDJ1 and V is TRDV1; perhaps TRDD2 as D (6 bases). CDR1 is TSWWSYY and CDR2 is QGS in the germline V gene. V gave up 2 bases and J gave up 0 bases, with 34 bases separating them. CDR3 length: 23 amino acids. The CDR3 here is CALGERGGKVIVLPVKYTDKLIF. Written as DNA, the CDR3 is TGTGCTCTTGGGGAAAGGGGGGGCAAAGTGATAGTGCTTCCTGTTAAGTACACCGATAAACTCATCTTT.

The V and J genes are TRAV29/DV5 and TRDJ1; weak D call: TRDD3 (5 bases). The CDR3 is 17 amino acids. The V gene's germline CDR1 is NSMFDY and CDR2 ISSIKDK. V lost 3 bases to trimming and J lost 0 bases, with 21 bases between them. For the CDR3, the DNA is TGTGCAGCAATCTTAGCAGGGGGCCCCCTGTACACCGATAAACTCATCTTT. Encoded protein: CAAILAGGPLYTDKLIF.

This clone was observed a handful of times. V and J are TRDV1 and TRDJ1; 9 bases fit TRDD3. This CDR3 comprises 19 residues. Germline values: CDR1 TSWWSYY, CDR2 QGS. V was clipped by 0 bases and J by 2 bases; unmatched bases: 13. CDR3 amino acids: CALGELIAGGYRGTDKLIF. CDR3 nucleotides: TGTGCTCTTGGGGAACTTATAGCCGGGGGATACAGGGGTACCGATAAACTCATCTTT.